This entry lists 9 T cell receptor beta chains sequenced from one sample in a study of OX40 agonist ivuxolimab in advanced cancers. The data were produced by immunoSEQ multiplex PCR, yet TCRdb's version contains in-frame clones alone and is incomplete. The profile shows about 48,000 clones, around 85% of them singletons. The starting material was CD4+ or CD8+ T cells sorted from blood, obtained in a trial of the OX40 agonist ivuxolimab. These receptors originate from an adult with an advanced solid tumor such as melanoma, head and neck, liver or kidney cancer.

V is TRBV18 and J is TRBJ2-3; 8 bases map to TRBD2. V gave up 3 bases and J gave up 3 bases; unmatched junction bases: 11. The CDR3 length is 17 residues. Germline V gene sequence: CDR1 KGHSH, CDR2 LQKENI. The CDR3 here is CASSPGLGGTGTDTQYF. The DNA of the CDR3 is TGTGCCAGCTCACCGGGACTAGGCGGGACCGGGACAGATACGCAGTATTTT.

The J gene is TRBJ2-5, the V gene TRBV2; 15 nucleotides agree with TRBD2. The CDR3 is 15 amino acids. Germline assignment: CDR1 SNHLY and CDR2 FYNNEI. V lost 6 bases, J lost 2 bases, and 1 base stayed unmatched. DNA of the CDR3: TGTGCCAGCAGGGGGACTAGCGGGGGGCAAGAGACCCAGTACTTC. Translation: CASRGTSGGQETQYF.

This clone has a handful of counts. The chain has TRBV18 and TRBJ2-1, with 14 bases matching TRBD2. CDR1 and CDR2 (germline): KGHSH, LQKENI. V trimming: 3 bases; J trimming: 3 bases; junction bases outside the gene matches: 4. This CDR3 is 17 amino acids long. The CDR3 DNA sequence: TGTGCCAGCTCACCGAGGACTAGCGGGGGGAACTACAATGAGCAGTTCTTC. It codes for CASSPRTSGGNYNEQFF.

The count of this clone is one. The gene calls are TRBV5-1 and TRBJ1-2, with 10 bases aligning to TRBD1. The length of the CDR3 is 15 residues. The V gene's germline CDR1 is SGHRS and CDR2 YFSETQ. After removal of 0 bases from V and 8 bases from J, the junction contained 7 bases not matched to a gene. CDR3 DNA: TGCGCCAGCAGCTTGGAGACAGGGGGCTCGCGAGGCTACACCTTC. This gives the protein CASSLETGGSRGYTF.

The chain has TRBV11-2 and TRBJ2-1; TRBD2 aligns across 10 bases. Germline V gene sequence: CDR1 SGHAT, CDR2 FQNNGV. V lost 5 bases, J lost 3 bases, and 10 bases stayed unmatched. The CDR3 loop spans 17 amino acids. Here the CDR3 DNA reads TGTGCCAGCAGCCCACGGGGGGGGACTAGCGTCTACAATGAGCAGTTCTTC. This encodes CASSPRGGTSVYNEQFF.

This clone appeared a few times. The chain recombines TRBV20-1 with TRBJ1-4; D remains ambiguous. CDR1 DFQATT and CDR2 SNEGSKA come from the germline V gene (reference sequence). The CDR3 spans 11 residues. Trimming left V 3 bases short and J 6 bases short, with 5 bases between. The chain's CDR3 is CSASSDEKLFF. DNA of the CDR3: TGCAGTGCTAGTAGTGATGAAAAACTGTTTTTT.

This sequence joins TRBV4-1 and TRBJ2-7; TRBD2 aligns across 12 bases. The V gene end was trimmed by 6 bases and the J gene end by 12 bases; junction bases not matched to a gene: 9. Germline V CDR1 and CDR2: MGHRA, YSYEKL. This CDR3 is 13 amino acids long. The chain's CDR3 is CASSRLAGEVRYF. Written as DNA, the CDR3 is TGCGCCAGCAGTCGACTAGCGGGAGAAGTGCGGTACTTC.

The chain recombines TRBV27 with TRBJ2-1, with D perhaps matching TRBD1 or TRBD2 (5 bases each). This CDR3 region has 14 residues. CDR1 and CDR2 from the germline V gene are MNHEY and SMNVEV (reference sequence). Deletions cut 2 bases from V and 10 bases from J, with 15 bases between. The CDR3 here is CASSLPRRDAEQFF. CDR3 nucleotides: TGTGCCAGCAGTTTACCCAGACGGGACGCGGAGCAGTTCTTC.

The chain is built from TRBV2 and TRBJ2-1; 7 nucleotides match TRBD2. J was trimmed by 12 bases and V by 2 bases; bases with no gene match: 13. The CDR3 loop spans 15 amino acids. Germline CDR1 SNHLY, CDR2 FYNNEI. CDR3 region: CASSETAGAISGQFF. In DNA form, the CDR3 reads TGTGCCAGCAGTGAAACGGCGGGAGCCATTTCAGGGCAGTTCTTC.